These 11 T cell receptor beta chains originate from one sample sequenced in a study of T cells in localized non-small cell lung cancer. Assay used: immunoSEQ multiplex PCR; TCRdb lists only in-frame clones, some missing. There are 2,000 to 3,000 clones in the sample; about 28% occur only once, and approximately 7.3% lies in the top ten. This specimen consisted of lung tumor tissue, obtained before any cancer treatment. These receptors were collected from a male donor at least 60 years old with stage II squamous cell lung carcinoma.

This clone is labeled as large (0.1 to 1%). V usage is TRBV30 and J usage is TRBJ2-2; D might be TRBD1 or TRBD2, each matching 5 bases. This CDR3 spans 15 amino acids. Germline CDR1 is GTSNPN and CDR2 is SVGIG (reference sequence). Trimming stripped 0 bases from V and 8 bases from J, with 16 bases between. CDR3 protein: CAWSVGRTESGELFF. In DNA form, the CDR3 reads TGTGCCTGGAGTGTGGGACGTACAGAGAGTGGGGAGCTGTTTTTT.

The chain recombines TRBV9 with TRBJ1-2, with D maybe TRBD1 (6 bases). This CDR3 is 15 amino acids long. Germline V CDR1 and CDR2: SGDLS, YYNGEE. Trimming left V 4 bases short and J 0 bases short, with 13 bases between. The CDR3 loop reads CASSQRDTPNYGYTF. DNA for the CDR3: TGTGCCAGCAGCCAAAGGGACACCCCTAACTATGGCTACACCTTC.

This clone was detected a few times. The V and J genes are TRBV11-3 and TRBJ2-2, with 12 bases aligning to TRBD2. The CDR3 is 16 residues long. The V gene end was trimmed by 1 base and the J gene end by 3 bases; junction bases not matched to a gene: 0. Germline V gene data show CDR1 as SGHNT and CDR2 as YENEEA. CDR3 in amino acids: CASSLGLAGDTGELFF. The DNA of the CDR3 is TGTGCCAGCAGCTTAGGACTAGCGGGAGACACCGGGGAGCTGTTTTTT.

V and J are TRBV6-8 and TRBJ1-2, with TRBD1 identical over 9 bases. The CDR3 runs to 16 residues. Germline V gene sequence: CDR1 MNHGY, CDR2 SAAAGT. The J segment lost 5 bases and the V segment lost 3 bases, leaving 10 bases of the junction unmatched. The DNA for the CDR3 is TGTGCCAGCAGTTATCATCCCGGGACAGGGAAATATGGCTACACCTTC. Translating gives CASSYHPGTGKYGYTF.

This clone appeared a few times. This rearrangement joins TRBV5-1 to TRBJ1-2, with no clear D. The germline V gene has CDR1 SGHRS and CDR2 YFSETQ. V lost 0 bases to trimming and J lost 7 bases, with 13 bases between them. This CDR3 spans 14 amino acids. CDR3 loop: CASSLEGKKTGYTF. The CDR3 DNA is TGCGCCAGCAGCTTGGAGGGCAAAAAAACTGGCTACACCTTC.

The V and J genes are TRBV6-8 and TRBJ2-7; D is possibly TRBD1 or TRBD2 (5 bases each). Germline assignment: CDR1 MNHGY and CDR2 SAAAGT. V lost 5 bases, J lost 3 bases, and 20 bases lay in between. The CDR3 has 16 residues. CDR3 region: CASSLPFGTQLYEQYF. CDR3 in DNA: TGTGCCAGCAGTCTACCTTTCGGGACCCAGCTCTACGAGCAGTACTTC.

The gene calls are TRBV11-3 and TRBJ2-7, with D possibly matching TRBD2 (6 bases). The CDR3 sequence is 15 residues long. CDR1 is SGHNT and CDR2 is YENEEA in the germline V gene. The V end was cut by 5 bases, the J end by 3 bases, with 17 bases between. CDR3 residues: CASSGRGGALYEQYF. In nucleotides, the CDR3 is TGTGCCAGCAGCGGTCGTGGAGGGGCACTCTACGAGCAGTACTTC.

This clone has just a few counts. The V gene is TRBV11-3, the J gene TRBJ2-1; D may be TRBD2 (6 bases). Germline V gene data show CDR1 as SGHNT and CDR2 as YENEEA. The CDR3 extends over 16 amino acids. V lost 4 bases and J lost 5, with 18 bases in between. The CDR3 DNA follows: TGTGCCAGCAGCTCGAACTTGGGAGGTGGGGACAATGAGCAGTTCTTC. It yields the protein CASSSNLGGGDNEQFF.

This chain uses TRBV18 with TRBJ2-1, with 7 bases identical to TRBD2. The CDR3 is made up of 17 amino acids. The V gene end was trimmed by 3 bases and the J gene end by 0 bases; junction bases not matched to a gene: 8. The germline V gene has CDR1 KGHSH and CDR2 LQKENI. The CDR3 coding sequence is TGTGCCAGCTCACCCTCCTCAGCGGGAATCTCCTACAATGAGCAGTTCTTC. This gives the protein CASSPSSAGISYNEQFF.

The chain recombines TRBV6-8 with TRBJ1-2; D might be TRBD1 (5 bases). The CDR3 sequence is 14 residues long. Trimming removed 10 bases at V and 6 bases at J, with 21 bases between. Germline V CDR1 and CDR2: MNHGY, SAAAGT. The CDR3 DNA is TGTGCCACATCACCTGGGGGAAGCTTCGATGGCTACACCTTC. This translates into CATSPGGSFDGYTF.

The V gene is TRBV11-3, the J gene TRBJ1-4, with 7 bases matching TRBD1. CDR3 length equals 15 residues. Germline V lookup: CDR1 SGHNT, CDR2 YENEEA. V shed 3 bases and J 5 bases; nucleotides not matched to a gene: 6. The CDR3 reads CASSLGGTENEKLFF. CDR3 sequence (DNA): TGTGCCAGCAGCTTGGGCGGGACAGAGAATGAAAAACTGTTTTTT.